This T cell receptor beta chain was obtained from a study of T-cell memory formation after mild COVID-19. TCRdb used MiXCR to reprocess the 5' RACE reads, holding one entry per CDR3 protein. The sample lists fewer than 250,000 distinct CDR3 sequences; roughly a tenth were seen once. Per the germline V gene, CDR1 is KGHDR and CDR2 is SFDVKD. The CDR3 is 12 residues long. V gave up 5 bases and J gave up 13 bases, with 14 bases separating them. With respect to this clonotype: Its antigen is unidentified.

Study-wide results and caveats: CD4+ contracting clones were found mainly in CM and EM, and CD8+ ones in EMRA. Later expanders leaned CD4+, whereas day 15 to 85 contracting clones were balanced CD4/CD8.

The TCR comes from a man aged 18 to 29 who had mild COVID-19 (a few samples of this study predate the infection). Cell type and time point are not known. The specimen sequenced was PBMCs or a T cell subset sorted from them (not recorded which). This rearrangement joins TRBV24-1 to TRBJ2-1; possibly TRBD1 or TRBD2 for D (6 bases each). For the CDR3, the DNA is TGTGCCACCAGTGGGGTTGCGGGGACACAGTTCTTC. Encoded protein: CATSGVAGTQFF.